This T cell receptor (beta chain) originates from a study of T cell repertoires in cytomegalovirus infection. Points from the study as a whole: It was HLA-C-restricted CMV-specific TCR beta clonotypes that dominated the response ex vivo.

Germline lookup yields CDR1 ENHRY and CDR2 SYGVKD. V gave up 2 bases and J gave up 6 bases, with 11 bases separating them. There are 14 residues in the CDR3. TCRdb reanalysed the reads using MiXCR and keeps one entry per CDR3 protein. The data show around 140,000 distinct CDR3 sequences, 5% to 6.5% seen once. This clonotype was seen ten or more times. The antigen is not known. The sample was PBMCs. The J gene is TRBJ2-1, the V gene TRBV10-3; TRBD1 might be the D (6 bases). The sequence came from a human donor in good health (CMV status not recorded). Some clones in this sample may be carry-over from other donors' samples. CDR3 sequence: CAISEGGNSNEQFF. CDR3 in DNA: TGTGCCATCAGTGAGGGGGGCAACAGCAATGAGCAGTTCTTC.